Described below is a single TCR beta chain sequence and its context. A Seattle source enrolled patients during active infection and followed them longitudinally. This record belongs to a study of blood T cell repertoires in COVID-19. Profiling relied on immunoSEQ multiplex PCR, and the TCRdb table lists in-frame clones only, not all of them. The sample lists approximately 530,000 clones; approximately 91% were seen once. This CDR3 spans 15 amino acids. CDR1 is SGHRS and CDR2 is YFSETQ in the germline V gene. Losses at the gene ends were 5 bases for V and 3 bases for J; bases not matched to a gene: 7. The TCR comes from a woman aged 45-65 years with COVID-19, enrolled during active disease. The material sequenced was peripheral blood. This chain connects TRBV5-1 to TRBJ1-1, with 10 bases that match TRBD1. The CDR3 nucleotides read TGCGCCAGCAGTGGGACAGGGGCCAGGGACACTGAAGCTTTCTTT. Residues: CASSGTGARDTEAFF.